These T cell receptor beta chains were read from a single sample in a study of T-cell memory formation after mild COVID-19. TCRdb recomputed calls from the 5' RACE reads with MiXCR, one row per CDR3 protein. Among around 470,000 distinct CDR3 sequences listed, approximately 20% were seen once. Sequencing was carried out using PBMCs or a T cell subset sorted from them (not recorded which). The receptors derive from an adult woman who had mild COVID-19 (a few samples of this study predate the infection). Cell type and time point are not known. Both conserved end residues are trimmed from each CDR3. Each record gives: CDR3 protein, clone size, V gene. Clone size, where shown, is once, few, many, or a class for clones that have expanded.

CDR3aa: ASSTTGTDTEAF
abundance: NA
v_gene: TRBV2

CDR3aa: SALRLAGGGNEQF
abundance: NA
v_gene: TRBV20-1

CDR3aa: ATSRDAPPGTQY
abundance: NA
v_gene: TRBV15

CDR3aa: SALNRDTAVSRGAF
abundance: NA
v_gene: TRBV20-1

CDR3aa: SARDARGRAPGYT
abundance: NA
v_gene: TRBV20-1

CDR3aa: ASSEAHIAYEQY
abundance: few
v_gene: TRBV6-1

CDR3aa: ASSPEDRAETQY
abundance: NA
v_gene: TRBV18

CDR3aa: ASSSGTAGSSETQY
abundance: many
v_gene: TRBV2

CDR3aa: AWSVGVGTEGNQPQH
abundance: few
v_gene: TRBV30

CDR3aa: ASRSRGGGYQPQH
abundance: NA
v_gene: TRBV6-5

CDR3aa: ASSHWTGTYEQY
abundance: NA
v_gene: TRBV7-2

CDR3aa: ASSQGGTGLMNTEAF
abundance: NA
v_gene: TRBV3-1

CDR3aa: ASRNRTYQETQY
abundance: NA
v_gene: TRBV7-9

CDR3aa: ASSRLPAPSGAF
abundance: NA
v_gene: TRBV7-3

CDR3aa: ASSQVHETQY
abundance: few
v_gene: TRBV12-3/TRBV12-4

CDR3aa: ASSPLGWQHTQY
abundance: few
v_gene: TRBV4-3

CDR3aa: ASSLAPLRAGELF
abundance: NA
v_gene: TRBV5-1

CDR3aa: ASSLGGLAGAYEQY
abundance: NA
v_gene: TRBV13

CDR3aa: ASSYWAVGLNEQF
abundance: NA
v_gene: TRBV6-2/TRBV6-3

CDR3aa: ASVGRSKETQY
abundance: few
v_gene: TRBV6-6

CDR3aa: SVVTTLGVVYT
abundance: few
v_gene: TRBV29-1

CDR3aa: ASSHPNRGTNTEAF
abundance: few
v_gene: TRBV4-1

CDR3aa: ASSLGGLNSYEQY
abundance: NA
v_gene: TRBV4-3

CDR3aa: AIRVPGPSPYEQY
abundance: few
v_gene: TRBV10-3

CDR3aa: ASSLDVTNEKLF
abundance: few
v_gene: TRBV5-1

CDR3aa: ASSLVSDYEQY
abundance: NA
v_gene: TRBV5-1

CDR3aa: SAALSGRGNNEQF
abundance: few
v_gene: TRBV20-1

CDR3aa: SASAMGGEDGYT
abundance: NA
v_gene: TRBV20-1

CDR3aa: ASSPLTSGAYEQY
abundance: NA
v_gene: TRBV4-1

CDR3aa: ASSLAPSRRGDTQY
abundance: few
v_gene: TRBV11-2

CDR3aa: ASRKWGRLAGGETQY
abundance: NA
v_gene: TRBV11-2

CDR3aa: ASSLAFQDTGELF
abundance: NA
v_gene: TRBV7-2

CDR3aa: SAPGVDRYEQY
abundance: NA
v_gene: TRBV20-1

CDR3aa: ASSVFAGGANNEQF
abundance: NA
v_gene: TRBV19

CDR3aa: ASSLLAGDPTGELF
abundance: few
v_gene: TRBV12-3/TRBV12-4

CDR3aa: ASSPRRGPSYIMNTEAF
abundance: NA
v_gene: TRBV12-3/TRBV12-4

CDR3aa: SARDSRAVATEAF
abundance: few
v_gene: TRBV20-1

CDR3aa: ASSLRQGGTGELF
abundance: few
v_gene: TRBV5-1

CDR3aa: SAPSRIEQY
abundance: few
v_gene: TRBV20-1

CDR3aa: ASSPVNLHYNEQF
abundance: NA
v_gene: TRBV18

CDR3aa: ASSLVRGNSPLH
abundance: NA
v_gene: TRBV7-9

CDR3aa: ASSPSSVYTEAF
abundance: NA
v_gene: TRBV6-2/TRBV6-3

CDR3aa: SARGGTEAF
abundance: NA
v_gene: TRBV20-1

CDR3aa: ASRPTSGADYNEQF
abundance: few
v_gene: TRBV9